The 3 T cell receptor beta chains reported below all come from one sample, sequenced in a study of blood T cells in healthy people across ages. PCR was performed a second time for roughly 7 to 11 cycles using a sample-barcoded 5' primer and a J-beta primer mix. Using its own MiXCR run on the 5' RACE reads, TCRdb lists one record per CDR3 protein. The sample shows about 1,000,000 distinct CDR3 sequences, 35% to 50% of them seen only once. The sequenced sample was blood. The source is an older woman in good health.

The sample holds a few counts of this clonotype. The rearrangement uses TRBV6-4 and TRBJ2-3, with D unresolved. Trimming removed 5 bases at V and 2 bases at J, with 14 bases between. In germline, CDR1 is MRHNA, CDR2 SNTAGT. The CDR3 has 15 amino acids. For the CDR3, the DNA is TGTGCCAGCAGTCCAGACAAGTACAACACAGATACGCAGTATTTT. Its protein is CASSPDKYNTDTQYF.

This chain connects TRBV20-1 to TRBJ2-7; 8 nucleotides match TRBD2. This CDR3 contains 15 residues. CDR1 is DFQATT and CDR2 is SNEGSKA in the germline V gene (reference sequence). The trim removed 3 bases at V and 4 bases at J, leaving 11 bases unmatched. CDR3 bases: TGCAGTGCTAGTGACGGCGAGCGGGAGTTTTACGAGCAGTACTTC. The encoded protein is CSASDGEREFYEQYF.

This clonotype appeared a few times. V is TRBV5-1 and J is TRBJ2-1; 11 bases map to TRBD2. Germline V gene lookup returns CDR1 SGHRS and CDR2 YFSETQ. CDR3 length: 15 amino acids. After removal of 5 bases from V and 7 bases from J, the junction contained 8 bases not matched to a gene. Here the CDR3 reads CASRPGLAVRNEQFF. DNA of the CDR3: TGCGCCAGCAGACCGGGACTAGCGGTGAGGAATGAGCAGTTCTTC.